The clone carrying this T cell receptor (beta chain) was seen a few times. Trimming cost V 3 bases and J 0 bases; bases outside gene matches: 7. The CDR3 consists of 19 residues. From germline, CDR1 is KGHSH and CDR2 LQKENI. The entry originates in a study of T cells after yellow fever vaccination. Overall study: With SMART-Seq v4 Ultra Low Input, the fractions containing low cell numbers were prepared.

TCRdb independently ran MiXCR on the 5' RACE reads; one entry per CDR3 protein. Of 350,000 or so distinct CDR3 sequences listed, less than 9.5% are singletons. The rearrangement links TRBV18 to TRBJ2-5; TRBD2 matches at 16 bases. The sample here was PBMCs, taken about 41 days after the first yellow fever vaccination. The sequence came from a man younger than 35 who received the YFV17D yellow fever vaccine. CDR3 region: CASSPGTSGGASDQETQYF. For the CDR3, the DNA is TGTGCCAGCTCACCGGGGACTAGCGGGGGGGCCTCGGACCAAGAGACCCAGTACTTC. Full variable domain (remainder filled in from reference TRBV18 and TRBJ2-5): NAGVMQNPRHLVRRRGQEARLRCSPMKGHSHVYWYRQLPEEGLKFMVYLQKENIIDESGMPKERFSAEFPKEGPSILRIQQVVRGDSAAYFCASSPGTSGGASDQETQYFGPGTRLLVL.